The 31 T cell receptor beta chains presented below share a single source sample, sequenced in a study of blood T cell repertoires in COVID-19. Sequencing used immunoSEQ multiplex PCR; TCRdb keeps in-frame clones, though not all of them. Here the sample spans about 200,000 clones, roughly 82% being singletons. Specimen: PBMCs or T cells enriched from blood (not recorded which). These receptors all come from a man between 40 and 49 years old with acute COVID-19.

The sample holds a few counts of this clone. This chain's CDR3 is CASTQREWDEQFF. CDR3 DNA sequence: TGTGCCAGTACCCAGCGGGAGTGGGATGAGCAGTTCTTC. The J gene is TRBJ2-1, the V gene TRBV19; 8 bases agree with TRBD2. CDR1 and CDR2 (germline): LNHDA, SQIVND (reference sequence). J was trimmed by 8 bases and V by 7 bases; bases with no gene match: 7. The CDR3 is made up of 13 amino acids.

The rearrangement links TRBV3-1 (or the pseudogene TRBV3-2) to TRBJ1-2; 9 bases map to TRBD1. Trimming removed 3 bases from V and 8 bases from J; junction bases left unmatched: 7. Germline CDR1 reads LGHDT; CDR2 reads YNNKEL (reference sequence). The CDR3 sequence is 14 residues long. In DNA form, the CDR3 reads TGTGCCAGCAGCCATGTTACAGGGGGCGTCGGCTACACCTTC. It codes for CASSHVTGGVGYTF.

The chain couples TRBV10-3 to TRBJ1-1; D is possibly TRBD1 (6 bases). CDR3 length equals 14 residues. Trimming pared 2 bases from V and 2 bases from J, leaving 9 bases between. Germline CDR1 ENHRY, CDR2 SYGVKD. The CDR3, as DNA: TGTGCCATCAGTGAGGCAGGGGCTAACACTGAAGCTTTCTTT. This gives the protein CAISEAGANTEAFF.

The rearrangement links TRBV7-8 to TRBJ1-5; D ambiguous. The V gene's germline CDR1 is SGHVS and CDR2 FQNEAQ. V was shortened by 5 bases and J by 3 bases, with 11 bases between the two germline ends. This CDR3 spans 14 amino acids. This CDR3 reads CASSLRHINQPQHF. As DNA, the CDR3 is TGTGCCAGCAGCCTCCGACACATCAATCAGCCCCAGCATTTT. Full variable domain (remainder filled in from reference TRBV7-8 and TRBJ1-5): GAGVSQSPRYKVAKRGQDVALRCDPISGHVSLFWYQQALGQGPEFLTYFQNEAQLDKSGLPSDRFFAERPEGSVSTLKIQRTQQEDSAVYLCASSLRHINQPQHFGDGTRLSIL.

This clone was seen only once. Written as DNA, the CDR3 is TGTGCCAGCAGTTTAGGCGGAGGGAACACCGGGGAGCTGTTTTTT. It yields the protein CASSLGGGNTGELFF. The chain joins TRBV28 to TRBJ2-2, with D tentatively TRBD2 (5 bases). The CDR3 extends over 15 amino acids. The germline V gene has CDR1 MDHEN and CDR2 SYDVKM. V shed 2 bases and J shed 1 base, with 8 bases lying between them. The full variable domain, its missing parts supplied by reference TRBV28 and TRBJ2-2, is DVKVTQSSRYLVKRTGEKVFLECVQDMDHENMFWYRQDPGLGLRLIYFSYDVKMKEKGDIPEGYSVSREKKERFSLILESASTNQTSMYLCASSLGGGNTGELFFGEGSRLTVL.

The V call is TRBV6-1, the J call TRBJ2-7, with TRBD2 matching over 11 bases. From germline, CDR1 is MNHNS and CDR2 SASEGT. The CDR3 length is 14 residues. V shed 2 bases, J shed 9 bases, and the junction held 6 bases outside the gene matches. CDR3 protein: CASSEISGREGQYF. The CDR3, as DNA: TGTGCCAGCAGTGAAATTAGCGGGAGGGAAGGGCAGTACTTC.

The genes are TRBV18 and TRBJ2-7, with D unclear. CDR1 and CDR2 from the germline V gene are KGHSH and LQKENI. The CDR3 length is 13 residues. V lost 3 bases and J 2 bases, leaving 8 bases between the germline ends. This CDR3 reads CASSPAEAYEQYF. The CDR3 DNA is TGTGCCAGCTCACCGGCAGAGGCCTACGAGCAGTACTTC.

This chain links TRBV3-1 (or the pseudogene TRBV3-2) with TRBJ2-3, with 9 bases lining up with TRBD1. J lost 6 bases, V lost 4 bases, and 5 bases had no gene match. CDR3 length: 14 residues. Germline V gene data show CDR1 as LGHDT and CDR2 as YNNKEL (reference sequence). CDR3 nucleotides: TGTGCCAGCAGCCGAGCGGGGACAGGGGATACGCAGTATTTT. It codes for CASSRAGTGDTQYF.

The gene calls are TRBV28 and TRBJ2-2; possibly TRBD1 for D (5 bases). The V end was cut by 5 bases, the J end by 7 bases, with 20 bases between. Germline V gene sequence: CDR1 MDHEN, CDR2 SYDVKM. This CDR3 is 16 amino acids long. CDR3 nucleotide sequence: TGTGCCAGCAGTGTATCCCCTTCCAGGGAAGTCGGGGAGCTGTTTTTT. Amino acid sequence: CASSVSPSREVGELFF.

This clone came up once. The CDR3 DNA reads as TGCAGCGTTTCCCGGACTGCGGGGAACACCGGGGAGCTGTTTTTT. Protein sequence: CSVSRTAGNTGELFF. The chain employs TRBV29-1 and TRBJ2-2; D might be TRBD2 (5 bases). There are 15 residues in the CDR3. CDR1 and CDR2 from the germline V gene are SQVTM and ANQGSEA. Trimming removed 5 bases at V and 1 base at J, with 14 bases between.

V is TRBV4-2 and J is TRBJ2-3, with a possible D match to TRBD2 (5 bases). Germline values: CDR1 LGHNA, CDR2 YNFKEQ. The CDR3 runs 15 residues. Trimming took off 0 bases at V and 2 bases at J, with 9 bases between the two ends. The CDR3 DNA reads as TGTGCCAGCAGCCAAGATCGGAGGTCCACAGATACGCAGTATTTT. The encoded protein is CASSQDRRSTDTQYF.

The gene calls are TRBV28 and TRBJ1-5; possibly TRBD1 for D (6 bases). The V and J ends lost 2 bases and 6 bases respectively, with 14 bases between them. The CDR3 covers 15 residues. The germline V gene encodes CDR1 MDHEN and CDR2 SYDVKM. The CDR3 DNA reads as TGTGCCAGCAGTTTAGTCTCCAGGGGTGGTCAGCCCCAGCATTTT. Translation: CASSLVSRGGQPQHF.

For the CDR3, the DNA is TGTGCCAGCAGGCTCCAGGGTGAAAATGAAGCTTTCTTT. Translated: CASRLQGENEAFF. V gene TRBV25-1 combines with J gene TRBJ1-1; maybe TRBD1 (5 bases). This CDR3 contains 13 residues. The V end lost 6 bases, the J end lost 7 bases, and 15 bases lay between the germline ends. The germline V gene encodes CDR1 MGHDK and CDR2 SYGVNS. The variable domain in full, with the rest retrieved from reference TRBV25-1 and TRBJ1-1, is EADIYQTPRYLVIGTGKKITLECSQTMGHDKMYWYQQDPGMELHLIHYSYGVNSTEKGDLSSESTVSRIRTEHFPLTLESARPSHTSQYLCASRLQGENEAFFGQGTRLTVV.

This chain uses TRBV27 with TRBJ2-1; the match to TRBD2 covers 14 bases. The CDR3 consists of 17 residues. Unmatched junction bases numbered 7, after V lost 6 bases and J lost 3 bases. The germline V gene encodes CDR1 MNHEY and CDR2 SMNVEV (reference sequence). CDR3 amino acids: CASSQGLAGGLYNEQFF. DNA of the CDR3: TGTGCCAGCAGCCAAGGACTAGCGGGAGGCCTCTACAATGAGCAGTTCTTC.

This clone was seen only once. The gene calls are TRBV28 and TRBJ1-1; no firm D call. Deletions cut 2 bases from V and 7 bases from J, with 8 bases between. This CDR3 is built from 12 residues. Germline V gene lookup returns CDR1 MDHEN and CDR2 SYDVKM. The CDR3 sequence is CASSLRGVEAFF. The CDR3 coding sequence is TGTGCCAGCAGTTTACGGGGTGTTGAAGCTTTCTTT.

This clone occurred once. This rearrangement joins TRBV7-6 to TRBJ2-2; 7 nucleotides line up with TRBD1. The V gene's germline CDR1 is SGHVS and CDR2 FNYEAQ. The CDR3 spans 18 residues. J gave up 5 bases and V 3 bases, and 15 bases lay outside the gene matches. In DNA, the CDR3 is TGTGCCAGCAGCTTCATTATCGGACAGGCCATTGATACCGGGGAGCTGTTTTTT. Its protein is CASSFIIGQAIDTGELFF.

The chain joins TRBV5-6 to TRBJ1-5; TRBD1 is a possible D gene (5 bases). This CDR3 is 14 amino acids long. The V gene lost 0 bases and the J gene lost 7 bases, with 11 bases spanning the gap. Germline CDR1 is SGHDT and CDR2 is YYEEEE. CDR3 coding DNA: TGTGCCAGCAGCTTGGAACCGGGGGGACAGCCCCAGCATTTT. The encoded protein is CASSLEPGGQPQHF. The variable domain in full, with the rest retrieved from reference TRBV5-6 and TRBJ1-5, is DAGVTQSPTHLIKTRGQQVTLRCSPKSGHDTVSWYQQALGQGPQFIFQYYEEEERQRGNFPDRFSGHQFPNYSSELNVNALLLGDSALYLCASSLEPGGQPQHFGDGTRLSIL.

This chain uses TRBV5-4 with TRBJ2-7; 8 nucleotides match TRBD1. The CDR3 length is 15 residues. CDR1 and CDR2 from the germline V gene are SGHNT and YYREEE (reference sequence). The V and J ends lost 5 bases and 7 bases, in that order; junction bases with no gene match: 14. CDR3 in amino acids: CASRSLAGGLGEQYF. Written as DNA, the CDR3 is TGTGCCAGCAGGAGTTTGGCAGGGGGCCTGGGGGAGCAGTACTTC.

DNA for the CDR3: TGTGCCAGCATCGAGACCGGGAAACTAGATACGCAGTATTTT. The encoded protein is CASIETGKLDTQYF. This chain joins TRBV6-6 and TRBJ2-3, with D possibly being TRBD2 (5 bases). This CDR3 contains 14 residues. The V and J ends lost 7 bases and 5 bases respectively, with 16 bases between them. Germline CDR1 reads MNHNY; CDR2 reads SVGAGI (reference sequence).

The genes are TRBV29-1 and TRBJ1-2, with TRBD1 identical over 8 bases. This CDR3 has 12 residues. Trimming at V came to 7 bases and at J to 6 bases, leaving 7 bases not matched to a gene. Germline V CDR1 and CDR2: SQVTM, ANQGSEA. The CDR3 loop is CSGRTGSDGYTF. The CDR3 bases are TGCAGCGGGCGGACAGGGTCAGATGGCTACACCTTC. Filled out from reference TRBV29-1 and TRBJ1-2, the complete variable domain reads SAVISQKPSRDICQRGTSLTIQCQVDSQVTMMFWYRQQPGQSLTLIATANQGSEATYESGFVIDKFPISRPNLTFSTLTVSNMSPEDSSIYLCSGRTGSDGYTFGSGTRLTVV.

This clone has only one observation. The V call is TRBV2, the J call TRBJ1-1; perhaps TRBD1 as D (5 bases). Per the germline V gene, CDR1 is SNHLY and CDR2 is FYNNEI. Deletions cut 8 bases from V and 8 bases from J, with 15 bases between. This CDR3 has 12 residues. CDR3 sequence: CASGQGVSEAFF. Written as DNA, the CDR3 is TGTGCCAGCGGGCAGGGCGTCTCCGAAGCTTTCTTT.

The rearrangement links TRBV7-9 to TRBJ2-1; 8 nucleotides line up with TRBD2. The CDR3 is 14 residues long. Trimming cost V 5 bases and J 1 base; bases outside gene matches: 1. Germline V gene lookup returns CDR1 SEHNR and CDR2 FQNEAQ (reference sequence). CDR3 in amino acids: CASSGGRSYNEQFF. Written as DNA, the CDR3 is TGTGCCAGCAGCGGCGGGAGGTCCTACAATGAGCAGTTCTTC.

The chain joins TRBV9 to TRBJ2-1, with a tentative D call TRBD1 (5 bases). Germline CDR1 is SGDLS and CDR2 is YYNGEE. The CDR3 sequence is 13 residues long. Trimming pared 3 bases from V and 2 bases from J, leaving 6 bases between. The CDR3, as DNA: TGTGCCAGCAGCGGGACAACCTACAATGAGCAGTTCTTC. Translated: CASSGTTYNEQFF. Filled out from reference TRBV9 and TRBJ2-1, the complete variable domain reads DSGVTQTPKHLITATGQRVTLRCSPRSGDLSVYWYQQSLDQGLQFLIQYYNGEERAKGNILERFSAQQFPDLHSELNLSSLELGDSALYFCASSGTTYNEQFFGPGTRLTVL.

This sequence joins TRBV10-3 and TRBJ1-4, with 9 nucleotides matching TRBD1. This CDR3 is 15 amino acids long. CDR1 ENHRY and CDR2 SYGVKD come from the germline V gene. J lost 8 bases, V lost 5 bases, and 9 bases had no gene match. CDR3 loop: CAISRGTGREEKLFF. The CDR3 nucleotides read TGTGCCATCAGTCGGGGGACAGGGCGCGAAGAAAAACTGTTTTTT.

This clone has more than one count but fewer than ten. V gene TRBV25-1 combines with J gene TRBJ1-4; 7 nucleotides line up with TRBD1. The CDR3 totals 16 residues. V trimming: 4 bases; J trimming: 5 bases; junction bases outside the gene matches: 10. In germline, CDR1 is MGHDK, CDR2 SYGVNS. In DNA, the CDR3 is TGTGCCAGCAGTGCAGCCCGCGGGACAGAGAATGAAAAACTGTTTTTT. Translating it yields CASSAARGTENEKLFF.

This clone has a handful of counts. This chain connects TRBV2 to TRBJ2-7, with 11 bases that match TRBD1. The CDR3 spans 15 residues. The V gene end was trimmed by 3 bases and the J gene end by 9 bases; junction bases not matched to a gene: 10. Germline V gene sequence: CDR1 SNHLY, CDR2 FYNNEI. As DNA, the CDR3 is TGTGCCAGCAGTGATCAAGGACAGGGGGCGGTGGGGCAGTACTTC. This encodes CASSDQGQGAVGQYF. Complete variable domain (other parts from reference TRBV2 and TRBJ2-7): EPEVTQTPSHQVTQMGQEVILRCVPISNHLYFYWYRQILGQKVEFLVSFYNNEISEKSEIFDDQFSVERPDGSNFTLKIRSTKLEDSAMYFCASSDQGQGAVGQYFGPGTRLTVT.

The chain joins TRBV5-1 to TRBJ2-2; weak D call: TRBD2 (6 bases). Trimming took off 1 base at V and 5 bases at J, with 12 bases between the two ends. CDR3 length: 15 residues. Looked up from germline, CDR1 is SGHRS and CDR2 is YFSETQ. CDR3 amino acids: CASSLTSPKTGELFF. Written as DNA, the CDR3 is TGCGCCAGCAGCTTGACTAGCCCAAAAACCGGGGAGCTGTTTTTT.

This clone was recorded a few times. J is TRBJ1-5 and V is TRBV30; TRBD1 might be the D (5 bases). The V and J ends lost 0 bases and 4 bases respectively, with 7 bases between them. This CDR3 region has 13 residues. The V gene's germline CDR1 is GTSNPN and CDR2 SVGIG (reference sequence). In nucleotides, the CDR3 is TGTGCCTGGAGTGTACGGGGGAATCAGCCCCAGCATTTT. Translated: CAWSVRGNQPQHF.

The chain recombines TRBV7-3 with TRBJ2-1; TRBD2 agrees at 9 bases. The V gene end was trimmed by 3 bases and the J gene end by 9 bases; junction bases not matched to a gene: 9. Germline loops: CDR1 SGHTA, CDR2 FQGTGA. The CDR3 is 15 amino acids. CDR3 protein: CASSFSGLAASEQFF. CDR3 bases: TGTGCCAGCAGCTTCTCGGGACTAGCTGCTAGTGAGCAGTTCTTC.

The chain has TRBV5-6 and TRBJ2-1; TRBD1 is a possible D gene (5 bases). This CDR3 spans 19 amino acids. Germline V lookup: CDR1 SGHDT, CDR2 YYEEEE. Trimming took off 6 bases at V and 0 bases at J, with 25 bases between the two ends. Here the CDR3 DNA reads TGTGCCAGCACCACTTGGTGGTTTGGGGCTCTGAGCTCCTACAATGAGCAGTTCTTC. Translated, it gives CASTTWWFGALSSYNEQFF. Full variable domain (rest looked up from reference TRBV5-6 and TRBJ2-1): DAGVTQSPTHLIKTRGQQVTLRCSPKSGHDTVSWYQQALGQGPQFIFQYYEEEERQRGNFPDRFSGHQFPNYSSELNVNALLLGDSALYLCASTTWWFGALSSYNEQFFGPGTRLTVL.

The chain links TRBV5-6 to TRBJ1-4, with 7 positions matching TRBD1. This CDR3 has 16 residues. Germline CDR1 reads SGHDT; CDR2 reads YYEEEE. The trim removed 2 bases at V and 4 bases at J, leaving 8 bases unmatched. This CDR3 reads CASSFQGVAINEKLFF. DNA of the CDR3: TGTGCCAGCAGCTTCCAGGGGGTGGCAATTAATGAAAAACTGTTTTTT.